The next 12 T cell receptor beta chains were all read from a single sample in a study of siplizumab effects on memory and regulatory T cells. Libraries were prepared by immunoSEQ multiplex PCR; TCRdb keeps only in-frame clonotypes and omits some of them. The profile shows 90,000 to 120,000 clones, roughly 92% of them singletons. What was sequenced was Tregs sorted from blood. The source of these receptors is a human donor in good health.

The J gene is TRBJ1-3, the V gene TRBV6-1, with unresolved D. Germline CDR1 reads MNHNS; CDR2 reads SASEGT. The V end was cut by 4 bases, the J end by 4 bases, with 8 bases between. The CDR3 is 13 amino acids. The CDR3 DNA sequence: TGTGCCAGCAGTGCCCTTAGCGGAAACACCATATATTTT. Translating gives CASSALSGNTIYF.

The J gene is TRBJ2-7, the V gene TRBV11-1; 7 bases are shared with TRBD1. The CDR3 is 17 residues long. Looked up from germline, CDR1 is SGHAT and CDR2 is FQDESV (reference sequence). V shed 2 bases and J 1 base; nucleotides not matched to a gene: 11. CDR3 sequence reads: CASSLSGKQGFSYEQYF. In DNA form, the CDR3 reads TGTGCCAGCAGCTTAAGTGGTAAACAGGGGTTTTCCTACGAGCAGTACTTC. Filled out from reference TRBV11-1 and TRBJ2-7, the complete variable domain reads EAEVAQSPRYKITEKSQAVAFWCDPISGHATLYWYRQILGQGPELLVQFQDESVVDDSQLPKDRFSAERLKGVDSTLKIQPAELGDSAMYLCASSLSGKQGFSYEQYFGPGTRLTVT.

This clone turned up a few times. The chain is built from TRBV7-3 and TRBJ2-7, with D perhaps given as TRBD1 or TRBD2 (5 bases each). Trimming stripped 8 bases from V and 0 bases from J, with 14 bases between. This CDR3 is built from 14 residues. Germline CDR1 is SGHTA and CDR2 is FQGTGA. CDR3 loop: CASARDPNSYEQYF. In DNA form, the CDR3 reads TGTGCCAGCGCACGGGACCCGAACTCCTACGAGCAGTACTTC.

The V gene is TRBV10-3, the J gene TRBJ2-7, with 10 positions matching TRBD2. V trimming: 8 bases; J trimming: 0 bases; junction bases outside the gene matches: 7. This CDR3 region has 15 residues. Germline assignment: CDR1 ENHRY and CDR2 SYGVKD. This CDR3 reads CAISAGGISSYEQYF. As DNA, the CDR3 is TGTGCCATCTCAGCGGGAGGGATCAGCTCCTACGAGCAGTACTTC.

V usage is TRBV9 and J usage is TRBJ1-3, with D uncertain. CDR3 size: 14 residues. Deletions cut 0 bases from V and 2 bases from J, with 6 bases between. The germline V gene encodes CDR1 SGDLS and CDR2 YYNGEE. In DNA, the CDR3 is TGTGCCAGCAGCGTAGGCACGGCTGGAAACACCATATATTTT. Its protein is CASSVGTAGNTIYF.

The chain has TRBV10-2 and TRBJ2-3; TRBD2 matches 10 bases. This CDR3 contains 16 residues. With V trimmed by 6 bases and J by 1 base, 7 bases remained unmatched. The germline V gene encodes CDR1 WSHSY and CDR2 SAAADI. The CDR3 DNA sequence: TGCGCCAGCAGGAGGACTAGCGGAGTCCGCACAGATACGCAGTATTTT. Translating gives CASRRTSGVRTDTQYF.

The chain couples TRBV7-2 to TRBJ1-5; 11 bases are a match to TRBD1. Losses at the gene ends were 3 bases for V and 4 bases for J; bases not matched to a gene: 11. Germline-derived CDR1 and CDR2 are SGHTA and FQGNSA. This CDR3 spans 18 amino acids. CDR3 sequence (DNA): TGTGCCAGCAGCTTTCATGGACAGGGGGCTTGGGGTAATCAGCCCCAGCATTTT. This translates into CASSFHGQGAWGNQPQHF.

This chain joins TRBV5-1 and TRBJ2-7; TRBD2 aligns across 14 bases. Looked up from germline, CDR1 is SGHRS and CDR2 is YFSETQ. The CDR3 consists of 16 residues. J lost 4 bases, V lost 3 bases, and 6 bases had no gene match. The CDR3 loop is CASSSGLAGEVYEQYF. CDR3 sequence (DNA): TGCGCCAGCAGCTCGGGACTAGCGGGAGAGGTGTACGAGCAGTACTTC.

V gene TRBV7-9 combines with J gene TRBJ2-7; no clear D gene. CDR1 is SEHNR, CDR2 FQNEAQ, per germline (reference sequence). Trimming left V 7 bases short and J 0 bases short, with 16 bases between. This CDR3 has 15 residues. CDR3 amino acids: CASTSSGGTSYEQYF. The CDR3 nucleotides read TGTGCCAGCACCAGCTCAGGCGGAACCTCCTACGAGCAGTACTTC.

The rearrangement joins TRBV27 to TRBJ1-6; D gene uncertain. This CDR3 comprises 13 residues. The V gene lost 1 base and the J gene lost 12 bases, with 10 bases spanning the gap. Germline loops: CDR1 MNHEY, CDR2 SMNVEV (reference sequence). The CDR3 nucleotides are TGTGCCAGCAGTTTATACAATGGAGGACCCCTCCACTTT. This encodes CASSLYNGGPLHF.

This chain links TRBV28 with TRBJ2-7, with 8 positions matching TRBD2. V lost 9 bases and J lost 4; bases outside the gene matches: 11. CDR3 length: 14 residues. Germline values: CDR1 MDHEN, CDR2 SYDVKM. In DNA form, the CDR3 reads TGTGCCAGGTACCGGGAGCGGGAGTCTTACGAGCAGTACTTC. Its translation is CARYRERESYEQYF.

The V and J genes are TRBV28 and TRBJ2-7; a possible D gene is TRBD1 (5 bases). V gave up 3 bases and J gave up 6 bases, with 15 bases separating them. Germline loops: CDR1 MDHEN, CDR2 SYDVKM. This CDR3 is built from 14 residues. DNA for the CDR3: TGTGCCAGCAGTTTTTATCAGGGTAAGAGCGAGCAGTACTTC. It yields the protein CASSFYQGKSEQYF.